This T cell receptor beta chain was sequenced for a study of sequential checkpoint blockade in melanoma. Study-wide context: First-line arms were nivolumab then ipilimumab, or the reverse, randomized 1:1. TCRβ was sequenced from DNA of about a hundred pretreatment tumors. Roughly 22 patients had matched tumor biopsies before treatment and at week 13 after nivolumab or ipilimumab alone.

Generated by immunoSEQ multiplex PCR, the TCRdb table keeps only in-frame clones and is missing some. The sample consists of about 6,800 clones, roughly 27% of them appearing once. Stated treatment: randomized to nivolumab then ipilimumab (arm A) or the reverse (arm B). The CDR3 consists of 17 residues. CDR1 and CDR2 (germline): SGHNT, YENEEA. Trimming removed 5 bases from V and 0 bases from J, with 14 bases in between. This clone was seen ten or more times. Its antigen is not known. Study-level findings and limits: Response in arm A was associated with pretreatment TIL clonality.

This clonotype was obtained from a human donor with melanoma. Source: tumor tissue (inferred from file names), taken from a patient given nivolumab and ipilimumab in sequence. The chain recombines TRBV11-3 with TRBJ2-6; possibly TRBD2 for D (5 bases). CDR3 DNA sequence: TGTGCCAGCAGCCAGCAAATGGGAGTCTCTGGGGCCAACGTCCTGACTTTC. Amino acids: CASSQQMGVSGANVLTF.